One sample yielded the 17 T cell receptor beta chains listed below, sequenced in a study of blood T cells in healthy people across ages. Combining a sample-barcoded 5' primer with a J-beta primer mix, a second PCR ran for about 7 to 12 cycles. TCRdb re-derived calls from the 5' RACE reads in MiXCR, one entry per CDR3 protein. The sample lists 1.6 million or so distinct CDR3 sequences, about 35% seen once, with roughly 10% in the top ten. Sequenced material: blood. Receptor source: a woman in her thirties in good health.

This chain connects TRBV27 to TRBJ2-7; 7 bases agree with TRBD2. The ends lost 2 bases at V and 0 bases at J; junction bases unmatched: 7. The germline gives CDR1 MNHEY, CDR2 SMNVEV (reference sequence). The CDR3 covers 16 residues. CDR3 sequence (DNA): TGTGCCAGCAGTTTACTAGCGGCCGAAAGCTCCTACGAGCAGTACTTC. Encoded protein: CASSLLAAESSYEQYF.

The chain combines TRBV20-1 with TRBJ2-1; TRBD2 matches at 15 bases. Trimming removed 4 bases from V and 0 bases from J; junction bases left unmatched: 10. Germline-derived CDR1 and CDR2 are DFQATT and SNEGSKA (reference sequence). The length of the CDR3 is 19 residues. The CDR3 DNA reads TGCAGTGCTAAAGATTTTGGACTAGCGGGAGGGAGCTCCTACAATGAGCAGTTCTTC. Translated, it gives CSAKDFGLAGGSSYNEQFF.

This clonotype showed up just a few times. The chain carries TRBV11-1 and TRBJ2-5; D might be TRBD1 or TRBD2, each matching 5 bases. The CDR3 runs 17 residues. Between the trimmed V and J ends, which lost 1 base and 5 bases, there was a span of 20 bases. Germline V gene lookup returns CDR1 SGHAT and CDR2 FQDESV (reference sequence). CDR3 region: CASSLGKWTRGQETQYF. The CDR3 DNA is TGTGCCAGCAGCTTAGGGAAATGGACGAGGGGTCAGGAGACCCAGTACTTC.

The gene calls are TRBV6-2 or TRBV6-3 and TRBJ2-3; D is perhaps TRBD2 (6 bases). Trimming took 4 bases from V and 1 from J, leaving 18 bases between them. This CDR3 comprises 17 residues. Germline lookup yields CDR1 MNHEY and CDR2 SVGEGT. The CDR3 nucleotides read TGTGCCAGCAGTTTTAGAGGGGACGCGGGGCGCACAGATACGCAGTATTTT. Protein product: CASSFRGDAGRTDTQYF.

This sequence joins TRBV7-9 and TRBJ2-7; 14 nucleotides align to TRBD2. This CDR3 region has 17 residues. Germline values: CDR1 SEHNR, CDR2 FQNEAQ (reference sequence). V shed 5 bases and J 3 bases; nucleotides not matched to a gene: 9. As DNA, the CDR3 is TGTGCCAGCAGCCTCGGGACTAGCGGGAGTCGGGGCTACGAGCAGTACTTC. Amino acid sequence: CASSLGTSGSRGYEQYF.

The V and J genes are TRBV20-1 and TRBJ1-2, with 10 bases fitting TRBD1. The CDR3 runs 15 residues. V was pared by 6 bases and J by 0 bases, with 7 bases of the junction left unmatched. Per germline, CDR1 DFQATT and CDR2 SNEGSKA (reference sequence). CDR3 amino acids: CSAPGQGLSNYGYTF. The CDR3 DNA follows: TGCAGTGCACCGGGACAGGGGTTATCTAACTATGGCTACACCTTC.

V and J are TRBV20-1 and TRBJ2-7; TRBD2 aligns across 9 bases. Germline V gives CDR1 DFQATT, CDR2 SNEGSKA (reference sequence). V trimming: 6 bases; J trimming: 2 bases; junction bases outside the gene matches: 11. This CDR3 is built from 15 residues. CDR3 loop: CSAQTPSGKPYEQYF. CDR3 nucleotide sequence: TGCAGTGCCCAAACCCCTAGCGGGAAGCCCTACGAGCAGTACTTC.

There are a few counts of this clonotype. This sequence joins TRBV20-1 and TRBJ2-7, with TRBD1 as a possible D gene (5 bases). This CDR3 has 12 residues. Trimming cost V 6 bases and J 0 bases, with 9 bases left between them. CDR1 DFQATT and CDR2 SNEGSKA come from the germline V gene (reference sequence). The CDR3 DNA reads as TGCAGTGCAAAAGACAGCTCCTACGAGCAGTACTTC. As protein: CSAKDSSYEQYF.

In this sample, this clonotype turned up once. This may be a read error, as it is one base from a much larger clone. V and J are TRBV4-1 and TRBJ2-1, with D maybe TRBD1 (6 bases). Looked up from germline, CDR1 is MGHRA and CDR2 is YSYEKL. This CDR3 has 15 residues. The CDR3 sequence is CASMGAASSYNERFF. CDR3 DNA: TGCGCCAGCATGGGGGCGGCGAGCTCCTACAATGAGCGGTTCTTC.

V usage is TRBV7-2 and J usage is TRBJ2-3; 8 positions match TRBD2. The CDR3 has 15 residues. J lost 14 bases, V lost 0 bases, and 13 bases had no gene match. CDR1 and CDR2 from the germline V gene are SGHTA and FQGNSA. CDR3 coding DNA: TGTGCCAGCAGCTTAGCGTCCGGTGGTAGCGGGGCGCGGTATTTT. This gives the protein CASSLASGGSGARYF.

The V call is TRBV27, the J call TRBJ2-2, with 7 bases that match TRBD1. The V segment lost 7 bases and the J segment 4 bases; nucleotides outside the gene matches: 6. The CDR3 is 14 residues long. Germline CDR1 MNHEY, CDR2 SMNVEV (reference sequence). This CDR3 is CASKKRDSTGELFF. In DNA form, the CDR3 reads TGTGCCAGCAAAAAAAGGGACAGCACCGGGGAGCTGTTTTTT.

This clonotype appeared a few times. The chain uses TRBV10-3 and TRBJ2-7; TRBD1 agrees at 10 bases. The CDR3 loop spans 15 amino acids. V trimming: 4 bases; J trimming: 5 bases; junction bases outside the gene matches: 8. Per the germline V gene, CDR1 is ENHRY and CDR2 is SYGVKD. As DNA, the CDR3 is TGTGCCATCAGTGCTGCTGGACAGGGGGGTGACGAGCAGTACTTC. This translates into CAISAAGQGGDEQYF.

The chain joins TRBV28 to TRBJ2-1; D is undetermined. V lost 4 bases and J lost 4, with 11 bases in between. Looked up from germline, CDR1 is MDHEN and CDR2 is SYDVKM. The CDR3 contains 14 residues. The CDR3: CASSSPDFYNEQFF. DNA for the CDR3: TGTGCCAGCAGTTCCCCCGACTTTTACAATGAGCAGTTCTTC. The entire variable domain, with the rest obtained from reference TRBV28 and TRBJ2-1, is as follows: DVKVTQSSRYLVKRTGEKVFLECVQDMDHENMFWYRQDPGLGLRLIYFSYDVKMKEKGDIPEGYSVSREKKERFSLILESASTNQTSMYLCASSSPDFYNEQFFGPGTRLTVL.

Worth noting for this clonotype: Sequence at one end of the junction differs from germline and may be a read error. This chain links TRBV24-1 with TRBJ2-1; TRBD1 agrees at 10 bases. Germline CDR1 and CDR2: KGHDR and SFDVKD. This CDR3 is built from 16 residues. The CDR3 loop reads CATSGDPGQGFNGQFF. The CDR3, as DNA: TGTGCCACCAGTGGGGACCCGGGACAGGGGTTCAATGGGCAGTTCTTC.

V usage is TRBV27 and J usage is TRBJ1-5; TRBD1 aligns across 7 bases. Germline values: CDR1 MNHEY, CDR2 SMNVEV (reference sequence). There are 16 residues in the CDR3. V was clipped by 2 bases and J by 2 bases; unmatched bases: 6. Written as DNA, the CDR3 is TGTGCCAGCAGTTTAGTCCCAGGACAGGGCAATCAGCCCCAGCATTTT. As protein: CASSLVPGQGNQPQHF.

This clonotype was seen a handful of times. This sequence joins TRBV7-3 and TRBJ2-1; 7 bases match TRBD2. V shed 4 bases, J shed 1 base, and the junction held 4 bases outside the gene matches. The CDR3 loop spans 15 amino acids. CDR1 is SGHTA and CDR2 is FQGTGA in the germline V gene. This chain's CDR3 is CASSSGTTSYNEQFF. The CDR3 DNA is TGTGCCAGCAGCTCCGGGACTACGTCCTACAATGAGCAGTTCTTC.

V usage is TRBV28 and J usage is TRBJ1-5; TRBD1 matches at 7 bases. V was clipped by 11 bases and J by 3 bases; unmatched bases: 4. CDR3 length equals 12 residues. CDR1 is MDHEN, CDR2 SYDVKM, per germline. The CDR3 sequence is CASDRNNQPQHF. CDR3 DNA sequence: TGTGCCTCGGACAGGAACAATCAGCCCCAGCATTTT.